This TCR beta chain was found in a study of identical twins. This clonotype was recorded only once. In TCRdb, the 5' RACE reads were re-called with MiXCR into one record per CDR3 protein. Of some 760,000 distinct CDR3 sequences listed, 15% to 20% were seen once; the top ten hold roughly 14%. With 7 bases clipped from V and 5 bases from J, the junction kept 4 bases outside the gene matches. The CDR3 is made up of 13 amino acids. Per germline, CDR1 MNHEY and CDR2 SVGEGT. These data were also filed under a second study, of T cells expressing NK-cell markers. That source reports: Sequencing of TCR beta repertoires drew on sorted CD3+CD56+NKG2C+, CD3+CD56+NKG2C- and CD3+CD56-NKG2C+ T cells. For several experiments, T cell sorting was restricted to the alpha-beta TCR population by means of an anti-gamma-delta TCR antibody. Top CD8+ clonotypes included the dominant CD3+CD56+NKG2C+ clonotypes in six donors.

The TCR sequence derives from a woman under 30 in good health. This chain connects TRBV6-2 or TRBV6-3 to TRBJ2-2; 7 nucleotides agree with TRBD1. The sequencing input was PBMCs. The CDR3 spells CASNPQGTGELFF. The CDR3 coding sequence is TGTGCCAGCAACCCACAGGGGACCGGGGAGCTGTTTTTT.